This T cell receptor (delta chain) was observed in a study of gamma-delta T cells after stem cell transplantation listed by TCRdb under 2016. The library came from RT-PCR. Sequencing relied on an Illumina MiSeq. Clonotypes were called again by TCRdb from the public reads via CATT, and duplicate nucleotide sequences were then merged into one entry. Here the sample has 10,000 to 12,000 delta-chain clones; about two fifths occur a single time. Of the sample, 2.5% to 3% falls within the top ten clones. The CDR3 measures 20 amino acids from cysteine to phenylalanine. Of all the DNA, just the CDR3 is kept, 60 bases in frame from base 1. From a lookup of the germline V gene, CDR1 and CDR2 are GEAIGNYY and EKD. From V the trimming removes 3 bases and from J it removes 18 bases, while the gene matches leave 31 bases of the junction unaccounted for. This clone was recorded once. The antigen it recognizes is unknown. No base qualities exist here, and no much larger clone lies one base off it. On its own, one read is weak support.

The material sequenced was gamma-delta T cells. The chain is made from TRDV2 and TRDJ3, with 7 bases in between that match TRDD3. This clonotype was sampled from a human donor. It is not recorded whose cells these are; they may come from a transplant donor. In nucleotides, the sequence is TGTGCCTGTGACCTCGTACTGGGGCCTCCGCTGTACTGTGACACCCGCCTGATGTTTTTC. It is translated as CACDLVLGPPLYCDTRLMFF.